Described below is a single T cell receptor (beta chain) sequence and its context. Its antigen is unknown. This specimen belongs to a study of beta chain features in type 1 diabetes. General study results and limits: The question of HLA type influencing TCRB rearrangement was one that remained unresolved here. TCRB CDR3s were moderately but significantly shorter in Type 1 diabetes patients in all four CD4+ subsets.

The entirety of the isolated RNA underwent reverse transcription, so expressed TCRB transcripts were sequenced. Repertoires were generated with immunoSEQ multiplex PCR, while TCRdb's copy carries only in-frame clones and drops some. The sample contains approximately 170,000 clones, less than 9.5% of which appear only once. The V gene's germline CDR1 is SEHNR and CDR2 FQNEAQ (reference sequence). J gave up 3 bases and V 7 bases, and 7 bases lay outside the gene matches. The CDR3 extends over 14 amino acids. Sequencing was done on a sample of central memory CD4+ T cells from blood. This sequence was found in a woman aged 40 to 55 with type 1 diabetes. The genes are TRBV7-9 and TRBJ2-7; 9 positions agree with TRBD2. The CDR3 sequence: CASIHSGRLYEQYF. Here the CDR3 DNA reads TGTGCCAGCATCCACAGCGGGAGGCTCTACGAGCAGTACTTC.